This T cell receptor (beta chain) was identified in a study of radiation and T cells in renal cell carcinoma. TCRdb's table, derived via immunoSEQ multiplex PCR, lists solely in-frame clones and lacks some. This table holds around 140,000 clones, roughly 90% found once. Time point indicated: blood 4 weeks post-SBRT, at nephrectomy. Documented treatment: 15 Gy SBRT to primary tumor, nephrectomy 4 weeks later. Radiation-treated patients gave blood at baseline, week 2 and week 4. Germline V gives CDR1 SGHTA, CDR2 FQGNSA. The CDR3 is made up of 10 amino acids. Trimming stripped 6 bases from V and 10 bases from J, with 9 bases between.

The rearrangement uses TRBV7-2 and TRBJ1-1; possible D gene TRBD1, 5 bases. Sequenced material: blood, taken from a patient whose treatment included radiotherapy and nephrectomy. The receptor comes from a woman aged 50 to 60 with renal cell carcinoma. The CDR3 sequence: CASSSGLAFF. The CDR3 DNA reads TGTGCCAGCAGTTCAGGGTTAGCTTTCTTT.